This T cell receptor beta chain was sequenced in a study of blood T cell repertoires in COVID-19. Overall study: T cells, B-cell-depleted T cells, or PBMCs supplied cDNA or gDNA.

Comment on this clone: Other DNA sequences from this sample encode an identical CDR3 as well.

V was cut by 0 bases and J by 5 bases, with 6 bases left in between. The germline V gene encodes CDR1 SGHRS and CDR2 YFSETQ. This CDR3 has 14 residues. In the authors' workflow: Nucleated cell number was recorded as an estimate derived from reference gene primer amplification. Produced via immunoSEQ multiplex PCR; TCRdb's table is partial and in-frame only. For V, J and clone size, that table is used; D and trimming come from the DNA. In the table there are about 430,000 clones, roughly 90% of which are singletons. Those enrolled in Seattle joined during active infection and were followed longitudinally afterward.

The sequenced material came from peripheral blood. V is TRBV5-1 and J is TRBJ1-6, with D uncertain. The sequence was collected from a man aged 18 to 30 with COVID-19, enrolled during active disease. The CDR3 DNA sequence: TGCGCCAGCAGCTTGGAACAGAATAATTCACCCCTCCACTTT. This encodes CASSLEQNNSPLHF.